This record covers a single T cell receptor (beta chain). This sample was included in a study of blood T cell repertoires in COVID-19. Study as a whole: T cells, B-cell-depleted T cells, or PBMCs supplied cDNA or gDNA.

The CDR3 is 14 amino acids. Germline V gene sequence: CDR1 SGHAT, CDR2 FQNNGV. V was pared by 1 base and J by 8 bases, with 14 bases between. In the original analysis: Reference gene primer amplification gave estimated nucleated cell counts. Assay: immunoSEQ multiplex PCR; the TCRdb copy retains only in-frame clones and omits some. For V, J and clone size, that table is used; D and trimming come from the DNA. The table has 130,000 or so clones, less than 85% seen once. J is TRBJ1-2 and V is TRBV11-2; possibly TRBD1 for D (5 bases). This clonotype was obtained from a woman aged 55-75 years with acute or convalescent COVID-19. Material: peripheral blood. The CDR3 sequence is CASSLGAGLDGYTF. The CDR3 region has the DNA TGTGCCAGCAGCTTAGGGGCGGGGCTTGACGGCTACACCTTC.